These 26 T cell receptor beta chains came from one sample sequenced in a study of blood T cell repertoires in COVID-19. Assay: immunoSEQ multiplex PCR; the TCRdb copy retains only in-frame clones and omits some. The table shows around 300,000 clones, with around 91% occurring only once. Sequenced material: PBMCs or T cells enriched from blood (not recorded which). Every receptor here comes from a woman under 30 who had recovered from COVID-19.

The gene calls are TRBV27 and TRBJ1-2; 7 bases map to TRBD1. Germline CDR1 is MNHEY and CDR2 is SMNVEV (reference sequence). V dropped 6 bases and J dropped 5; count of bases not matched to a gene: 6. The CDR3 consists of 13 residues. This chain's CDR3 is CASRGQAEYGYTF. CDR3 in DNA: TGTGCCAGCAGAGGACAGGCCGAATATGGCTACACCTTC.

This clone has only a few counts. Other nucleotide sequences from this sample produce the same CDR3. This CDR3 is CASSPLGQGWETQYF. The CDR3 nucleotides are TGCGCCAGCAGCCCGCTCGGACAGGGGTGGGAGACCCAGTACTTC. This chain connects TRBV5-1 to TRBJ2-5; 9 bases match TRBD1. V lost 4 bases to trimming and J lost 5 bases; unmatched junction nucleotides: 9. Per germline, CDR1 SGHRS and CDR2 YFSETQ. The CDR3 consists of 15 residues.

The chain recombines TRBV7-8 with TRBJ1-4; D call uncertain. The CDR3 has 16 amino acids. Germline V gene sequence: CDR1 SGHVS, CDR2 FQNEAQ. The V end lost 2 bases, the J end lost 0 bases, and 10 bases lay between the germline ends. The CDR3 loop reads CASSLMRRATNEKLFF. The CDR3, as DNA: TGTGCCAGCAGCTTAATGAGGCGGGCAACTAATGAAAAACTGTTTTTT.

The chain uses TRBV14 and TRBJ2-7, with D possibly matching TRBD2 (6 bases). Per germline, CDR1 SGHDN and CDR2 FVKESK. Trimming took 0 bases from V and 6 from J, leaving 15 bases between them. The CDR3 has 15 amino acids. The CDR3 bases are TGTGCCAGCAGCCAAGATTGGGGGACTCCGCCCGAGCAGTACTTC. Its translation: CASSQDWGTPPEQYF.

The table lists this clone with many counts. The V call is TRBV6-4, the J call TRBJ1-1; D call uncertain. V lost 3 bases to trimming and J lost 0 bases, with 8 bases between them. The CDR3 covers 14 residues. Germline lookup yields CDR1 MRHNA and CDR2 SNTAGT. The CDR3 spells CASSETYLNTEAFF. The CDR3 region has the DNA TGTGCCAGCAGTGAGACATATTTGAACACTGAAGCTTTCTTT.

To note about this clone: The sample has other DNA sequences that encode this CDR3 too. The chain carries TRBV11-3 and TRBJ1-1; D is possibly TRBD1 (5 bases). The germline V gene encodes CDR1 SGHNT and CDR2 YENEEA. Trimming took 3 bases from V and 4 from J, leaving 9 bases between them. CDR3 size: 13 residues. CDR3 sequence: CASSLGQGTEAFF. The DNA for the CDR3 is TGTGCCAGCAGCTTGGGGCAGGGCACTGAAGCTTTCTTT.

The V and J genes are TRBV5-1 and TRBJ2-5; 8 bases match TRBD1. The CDR3 is 13 amino acids. The J segment lost 3 bases and the V segment lost 3 bases, leaving 1 base of the junction unmatched. Germline loops: CDR1 SGHRS, CDR2 YFSETQ. CDR3 coding DNA: TGCGCCAGCAGCTCGGACAGGGAAGAGACCCAGTACTTC. Protein sequence: CASSSDREETQYF.

This chain joins TRBV11-3 and TRBJ1-1, with D possibly being TRBD1 (6 bases). The CDR3 covers 15 residues. CDR1 and CDR2 (germline): SGHNT, YENEEA. V lost 3 bases to trimming and J lost 1 base, with 12 bases between them. CDR3 residues: CASSLTGTSNTEAFF. DNA for the CDR3: TGTGCCAGCAGCTTGACCGGGACATCGAACACTGAAGCTTTCTTT. The variable domain in full, with the rest retrieved from reference TRBV11-3 and TRBJ1-1, is EAGVVQSPRYKIIEKKQPVAFWCNPISGHNTLYWYLQNLGQGPELLIRYENEEAVDDSQLPKDRFSAERLKGVDSTLKIQPAELGDSAVYLCASSLTGTSNTEAFFGQGTRLTVV.

J is TRBJ1-2 and V is TRBV9, with D tentatively TRBD1 (6 bases). Per the germline V gene, CDR1 is SGDLS and CDR2 is YYNGEE. Trimming took off 0 bases at V and 7 bases at J, with 10 bases between the two ends. The CDR3 spans 13 residues. CDR3 bases: TGTGCCAGCAGCGTAGCAGGGGCGGGTGGCTACACCTTC. Translated, it gives CASSVAGAGGYTF.

The chain joins TRBV4-1 to TRBJ2-5, with a tentative D call TRBD1 (5 bases). The germline V gene has CDR1 MGHRA and CDR2 YSYEKL. The CDR3 runs to 15 residues. V lost 4 bases, J lost 4 bases, and 16 bases lay in between. The CDR3 nucleotides are TGCGCCAGCAGCCCTTTGGGGCCGACGTCAGAGACCCAGTACTTC. It encodes CASSPLGPTSETQYF.

The genes are TRBV3-1 (or the pseudogene TRBV3-2) and TRBJ1-4; TRBD1 is a possible D gene (6 bases). Germline-derived CDR1 and CDR2 are LGHDT and YNNKEL (reference sequence). Trimming cost V 4 bases and J 5 bases, with 14 bases left between them. The CDR3 runs to 15 residues. The CDR3 nucleotides read TGTGCCAGCAGCCGCCGGACAGTAACAAATGAAAAACTGTTTTTT. This encodes CASSRRTVTNEKLFF.

This clone was recorded once. The rearrangement links TRBV7-2 to TRBJ1-1, with D possibly matching TRBD1 (6 bases). Trimming removed 4 bases from V and 8 bases from J, with 8 bases in between. Germline V CDR1 and CDR2: SGHTA, FQGNSA. This CDR3 has 11 amino acids. The CDR3 bases are TGTGCCAGCAGCTCTGGACAGGAAGCTTTCTTT. Residues: CASSSGQEAFF.

V usage is TRBV5-1 and J usage is TRBJ2-5; D perhaps matches TRBD2 (7 bases). Trimming removed 0 bases at V and 0 bases at J, with 12 bases between. Germline V gene data show CDR1 as SGHRS and CDR2 as YFSETQ. This CDR3 contains 16 residues. The CDR3 protein is CASSLVRGANQETQYF. CDR3 nucleotide sequence: TGCGCCAGCAGCTTGGTTCGGGGGGCGAACCAAGAGACCCAGTACTTC.

In the case of this clone: The same CDR3 can be traced to other DNA sequences in this sample. The V call is TRBV9, the J call TRBJ1-1; D ambiguous. The CDR3 has 14 residues. V was clipped by 2 bases and J by 0 bases, with 8 bases between them. The germline V gene encodes CDR1 SGDLS and CDR2 YYNGEE. The CDR3 here is CASSVGGMNTEAFF. The CDR3 DNA follows: TGTGCCAGCAGCGTTGGCGGGATGAACACTGAAGCTTTCTTT.

The rearrangement links TRBV7-9 to TRBJ1-5; D not certain. Germline-derived CDR1 and CDR2 are SEHNR and FQNEAQ (reference sequence). The V end lost 3 bases, the J end lost 0 bases, and 18 bases lay between the germline ends. This CDR3 spans 18 amino acids. The CDR3 region is CASSFPPGKVFSNQPQHF. The CDR3 DNA follows: TGTGCCAGCAGCTTTCCCCCAGGTAAAGTATTTAGCAATCAGCCCCAGCATTTT.

This chain connects TRBV28 to TRBJ2-1, with 11 nucleotides matching TRBD1. V lost 7 bases, J lost 5 bases, and 7 bases stayed unmatched. This CDR3 is built from 15 residues. Per germline, CDR1 MDHEN and CDR2 SYDVKM. CDR3 amino acids: CASTLWDRGNNEQFF. The CDR3 DNA reads TGTGCCAGCACTTTGTGGGACAGGGGGAACAATGAGCAGTTCTTC.

This rearrangement joins TRBV30 to TRBJ1-2; a possible D gene is TRBD1 (5 bases). V lost 1 base, J lost 5 bases, and 14 bases lay in between. Germline V lookup: CDR1 GTSNPN, CDR2 SVGIG (reference sequence). The CDR3 is 14 residues long. CDR3: CAWSAGAAVYGYTF. Here the CDR3 DNA reads TGTGCCTGGAGTGCTGGGGCGGCCGTTTATGGCTACACCTTC.

The genes are TRBV7-9 and TRBJ2-5; 8 bases match TRBD2. Germline V CDR1 and CDR2: SEHNR, FQNEAQ (reference sequence). V shed 3 bases and J 5 bases; nucleotides not matched to a gene: 8. CDR3 length equals 15 residues. CDR3 DNA sequence: TGTGCCAGCAGCTTCCCCCTAGCGGGCGCGGAGACCCAGTACTTC. This codes for CASSFPLAGAETQYF.

This chain uses TRBV19 with TRBJ1-4, with TRBD1 as a possible D gene (5 bases). V was clipped by 3 bases and J by 5 bases, with 16 bases between them. Germline V gene sequence: CDR1 LNHDA, CDR2 SQIVND (reference sequence). This CDR3 region has 16 residues. Written as DNA, the CDR3 is TGTGCCAGTAGTATTCCGCGCGGACAAATGAATGAAAAACTGTTTTTT. As protein: CASSIPRGQMNEKLFF.

The DNA of the CDR3 is TGTGCCAGCTCACCAAAGACAGGGGCAAGCTCCTACGAGCAGTACTTC. This encodes CASSPKTGASSYEQYF. The gene calls are TRBV18 and TRBJ2-7; TRBD1 aligns across 8 bases. CDR1 is KGHSH, CDR2 LQKENI, per germline. The CDR3 has 16 residues. The J segment lost 0 bases and the V segment lost 2 bases, leaving 6 bases of the junction unmatched. The whole variable domain, filled in from reference TRBV18 and TRBJ2-7, reads NAGVMQNPRHLVRRRGQEARLRCSPMKGHSHVYWYRQLPEEGLKFMVYLQKENIIDESGMPKERFSAEFPKEGPSILRIQQVVRGDSAAYFCASSPKTGASSYEQYFGPGTRLTVT.

The V and J genes are TRBV3-1 (or the pseudogene TRBV3-2) and TRBJ1-4; possibly TRBD1 for D (6 bases). Germline V lookup: CDR1 LGHDT, CDR2 YNNKEL (reference sequence). There are 17 residues in the CDR3. Trimming removed 1 base at V and 5 bases at J, with 17 bases between. CDR3 region: CASSQGGRGRLNEKLFF. CDR3 coding DNA: TGTGCCAGCAGCCAAGGCGGCAGGGGAAGGCTAAATGAAAAACTGTTTTTT.

About this clone itself: At one boundary the junction diverges from the germline segment, which might be a read error. The rearrangement links TRBV27 to TRBJ2-1; TRBD2 matches at 13 bases. Germline CDR1 MNHEY, CDR2 SMNVEV (reference sequence). CDR3 length: 14 residues. CDR3 protein: CASSPTSGGPLMLF. CDR3 nucleotides: TGTGCCAGCAGTCCGACTAGCGGGGGGCCTTTGATGCTCTTC.

The rearrangement joins TRBV19 to TRBJ2-7; D is uncertain. This CDR3 contains 13 residues. Trimming cost V 3 bases and J 5 bases, with 11 bases left between them. In germline, CDR1 is LNHDA, CDR2 SQIVND (reference sequence). This CDR3 is CASSIRLRDEQYF. For the CDR3, the DNA is TGTGCCAGTAGTATTCGGCTACGGGACGAGCAGTACTTC. The whole variable domain, remainder taken from reference TRBV19 and TRBJ2-7, is DGGITQSPKYLFRKEGQNVTLSCEQNLNHDAMYWYRQDPGQGLRLIYYSQIVNDFQKGDIAEGYSVSREKKESFPLTVTSAQKNPTAFYLCASSIRLRDEQYFGPGTRLTVT.

The chain recombines TRBV6-1 with TRBJ2-5, with 10 positions matching TRBD2. After removal of 4 bases from V and 6 bases from J, the junction contained 11 bases not matched to a gene. The germline CDR1 and CDR2 sequences are MNHNS and SASEGT. This CDR3 has 16 amino acids. The CDR3: CASSGQAGGLRKTQYF. CDR3 DNA sequence: TGTGCCAGCAGTGGTCAAGCGGGGGGGCTCAGGAAGACCCAGTACTTC.

This clone was found once. V and J are TRBV7-9 and TRBJ1-4; 10 bases are shared with TRBD1. The CDR3 consists of 16 residues. The V and J ends lost 3 bases and 5 bases, in that order; junction bases with no gene match: 6. The germline CDR1 and CDR2 sequences are SEHNR and FQNEAQ (reference sequence). The DNA for the CDR3 is TGTGCCAGCAGCTTTAGACAGGGGGCGGTAAATGAAAAACTGTTTTTT. Its protein is CASSFRQGAVNEKLFF.

This chain links TRBV12-3 or TRBV12-4 with TRBJ2-7; 8 bases are a match to TRBD1. The CDR3 runs to 13 residues. V shed 4 bases and J 4 bases; nucleotides not matched to a gene: 3. CDR3 loop: CASSSGTGYEQYF. The CDR3 DNA reads as TGTGCCAGCAGTTCCGGGACAGGATACGAGCAGTACTTC.